The next 2 T cell receptor beta chains were all read from a single sample in a study of blood T cell repertoires in COVID-19. Generated by immunoSEQ multiplex PCR, the TCRdb table keeps only in-frame clones and is missing some. The sample lists about 130,000 clones, around four fifths occurring once. Sequencing used peripheral blood. These receptors all come from a human donor in a cohort sampled during active COVID-19.

This chain joins TRBV7-9 and TRBJ1-1, with a weak D call TRBD1 (5 bases). V was clipped by 5 bases and J by 3 bases, with 13 bases between them. The CDR3 length is 14 residues. Germline CDR1 and CDR2: SEHNR and FQNEAQ (reference sequence). Here the CDR3 DNA reads TGTGCCAGCAGCCCGTCGGCGGGGGACACTGAAGCTTTCTTT. This translates into CASSPSAGDTEAFF.

This clone was seen only a few times. This chain uses TRBV9 with TRBJ2-1; TRBD2 matches at 9 bases. The V gene's germline CDR1 is SGDLS and CDR2 YYNGEE. The CDR3 runs to 16 residues. V was pared by 1 base and J by 4 bases, with 6 bases of the junction left unmatched. The CDR3 DNA sequence: TGTGCCAGCAGCGTACGGGCGGGGGGGAATTACAATGAGCAGTTCTTC. It translates to CASSVRAGGNYNEQFF.